This TCR beta chain was sequenced for a study of cytomegalovirus exposure and HLA in healthy donors. Worth noting for this clone: Its antigen is not identified.

PCR amplification relied on 60 Vbeta primers (plus 13 Jbeta primers). TCRdb's table, derived via immunoSEQ multiplex PCR, lists solely in-frame clones and lacks some. The table lists around 140,000 clones, 77% of them singletons. Findings and caveats of the study: Compared with the approximately 700-donor mean, an Asian-associated ancestry cluster reportedly had fewer N-insertions, according to a later analysis.

The TCR was taken from a middle-aged woman in good health and CMV-seronegative. The sequenced sample consisted of PBMCs.

CDR3 DNA: TGCGCCAGCAGCTTGGGGGGATCCGGGGTTAGACACCTTAACTATGGCTACACCTTC. The encoded protein is CASSLGGSGVRHLNYGYTF. This sequence joins TRBV5-1 and TRBJ1-2; D remains ambiguous. Trimming removed 0 bases from V and 1 base from J, with 22 bases in between. The germline gives CDR1 SGHRS, CDR2 YFSETQ. This CDR3 comprises 19 residues.